Below are 3 T cell receptor beta chains sequenced from a single sample in a study of cytomegalovirus exposure and HLA in healthy donors. The PCR had 60 Vbeta and 13 Jbeta primers. Method: immunoSEQ multiplex PCR; TCRdb's copy keeps in-frame clones and lacks some. The sample lists about 110,000 clones, 74% occurring once. Sample: PBMCs. Receptors were obtained from a man aged 50 to 59 in good health and CMV-seropositive.

The chain joins TRBV5-1 to TRBJ1-3; D ambiguous. Germline V gives CDR1 SGHRS, CDR2 YFSETQ. Deletions cut 2 bases from V and 0 bases from J, with 9 bases between. The CDR3 extends over 15 amino acids. Written as DNA, the CDR3 is TGCGCCAGCAGCTTAGGGAGTGTCTCTGGAAACACCATATATTTT. Translating gives CASSLGSVSGNTIYF. The full variable domain, its missing parts supplied by reference TRBV5-1 and TRBJ1-3, is KAGVTQTPRYLIKTRGQQVTLSCSPISGHRSVSWYQQTPGQGLQFLFEYFSETQRNKGNFPGRFSGRQFSNSRSEMNVSTLELGDSALYLCASSLGSVSGNTIYFGEGSWLTVV.

The chain employs TRBV5-1 and TRBJ2-7; D perhaps matches TRBD1 (5 bases). CDR3 length: 13 residues. Germline V gene data show CDR1 as SGHRS and CDR2 as YFSETQ. Trimming took off 5 bases at V and 0 bases at J, with 9 bases between the two ends. CDR3 bases: TGCGCCAGCAGGCAGGGAAGCTCCTACGAGCAGTACTTC. The encoded protein is CASRQGSSYEQYF.

In DNA form, the CDR3 reads TGTGCCAGTAGTATAGCGGCGGGACCGGGCGAGCAGTACTTC. This encodes CASSIAAGPGEQYF. This chain connects TRBV19 to TRBJ2-7, with D perhaps TRBD2 (6 bases). V lost 1 base and J 6 bases, leaving 13 bases between the germline ends. This CDR3 spans 14 amino acids. The germline gives CDR1 LNHDA, CDR2 SQIVND (reference sequence).